This note documents a single TCR beta chain sequence. What it binds is unknown. There are 14 residues in the CDR3. Germline V gene lookup returns CDR1 KGHSH and CDR2 LQKENI. V was pared by 4 bases and J by 0 bases, with 2 bases of the junction left unmatched. The sample originates from a study of T cell responses to AZD1222 COVID-19 vaccine. The study, taken as a whole, reports: Of the AZD1222 recipients, only 6 or 7 were seropositive at baseline. Per reports, nearly half of all spike-specific TCRs target regions that are unmutated in variants. The span of vaccine-associated CD4 TCRs extended across spike, with dominance at 160-218 and 743-854. Donors were chiefly white British, with a greater number of females, and clonal diversity was perhaps underestimated.

The method was immunoSEQ multiplex PCR; TCRdb's version includes in-frame clones alone and lacks a portion of them. The profile covers approximately 190,000 clones, with 85% to 90% appearing a single time and around 2.9% taken by the ten largest. The sequence came from an adult in good health. Source: peripheral blood, taken on day 0 of MenACWY control vaccination. This chain uses TRBV18 with TRBJ2-7; 8 nucleotides match TRBD2. In nucleotides, the CDR3 is TGTGCCAGCTCACTAGCGGGGAGCTCCTACGAGCAGTACTTC. This encodes CASSLAGSSYEQYF.